Reported below is one T cell receptor (beta chain). Generated by immunoSEQ multiplex PCR, the TCRdb table keeps only in-frame clones and is missing some. The sample carries 150,000 to 180,000 clones, about 93% recorded once. This specimen belongs to a study of control samples from healthy donors and cancer patients. This CDR3 comprises 15 residues. Germline-derived CDR1 and CDR2 are SGDLS and YYNGEE. V dropped 0 bases and J dropped 8 bases, with 14 bases sitting between them. Sample: blood. This chain links TRBV9 with TRBJ1-4, with TRBD1 as a possible D gene (6 bases). This TCR came from a man aged 50-59 years in good health. CDR3 sequence (DNA): TGTGCCAGCAGCGTAGCTGTGGGGGGCCGGGAAAAACTGTTTTTT. Its translation: CASSVAVGGREKLFF.